Listed below are T cell receptor beta chains from one sample, sequenced in a study of T-cell memory formation after mild COVID-19. TCRdb re-analysed the 5' RACE reads in MiXCR, keeping a single row per CDR3 protein. The table has fewer than 400,000 distinct CDR3 sequences, roughly 13% seen once; the top ten hold roughly 23%. Specimen: PBMCs or a T cell subset sorted from them (not recorded which). The receptors were gathered from a man aged 18 to 29 who had mild COVID-19 (a few samples of this study predate the infection). Cell type and time point are not known. The CDR3 runs from the conserved cysteine through the conserved F or W. D genes are given only for firm matches. Not all rows give a size; the values are once, few, many and, for expanded clones, a class.

D gene: -
V gene: TRBV18
J gene: TRBJ2-3
clone size: many
CDR3 DNA: TGTGCCAGCTCACCACCTAGCACAGATACGCAGTATTTT
CDR3 protein: CASSPPSTDTQYF

D gene: TRBD2
V gene: TRBV5-1
J gene: TRBJ2-1
clone size: -
CDR3 DNA: TGCGCCAGCAGCTTGATTGGCGGGGGGGTTGGCAATGAGCAGTTCTTC
CDR3 protein: CASSLIGGGVGNEQFF

D gene: -
V gene: TRBV4-1
J gene: TRBJ2-7
clone size: -
CDR3 DNA: TGCGCCAGCAGCCAAGATCATACAGTCTACGAGCAGTACTTC
CDR3 protein: CASSQDHTVYEQYF

D gene: -
V gene: TRBV7-2
J gene: TRBJ2-1
clone size: many
CDR3 DNA: TGTGCCAGCAGCTTGGGGGGGGCCACCTCCAATGAGCAGTTCTTC
CDR3 protein: CASSLGGATSNEQFF

D gene: -
V gene: TRBV27
J gene: TRBJ2-5
clone size: -
CDR3 DNA: TGTGCCAGCAGTTCGCTTGGGGTAGAGACCCAGTACTTC
CDR3 protein: CASSSLGVETQYF

D gene: -
V gene: TRBV27
J gene: TRBJ1-5
clone size: few
CDR3 DNA: TGTGCCAGCAGTAATACACAGGGATTCAATCAGCCCCAGCATTTT
CDR3 protein: CASSNTQGFNQPQHF

D gene: -
V gene: TRBV6-6
J gene: TRBJ2-2
clone size: -
CDR3 DNA: TGTGCCAGCACCAAGGGGCCCGGGGAGCTGTTTTTT
CDR3 protein: CASTKGPGELFF

D gene: -
V gene: TRBV12-3/TRBV12-4
J gene: TRBJ2-3
clone size: few
CDR3 DNA: TGTGCCAGCAAACCCTGGACAGATACGCAGTATTTT
CDR3 protein: CASKPWTDTQYF

D gene: -
V gene: TRBV11-2
J gene: TRBJ2-3
clone size: few
CDR3 DNA: TGTGCCAGCAGCCTCAGGGGGGCGGGGGCCTCAAGCACAGATACGCAGTATTTT
CDR3 protein: CASSLRGAGASSTDTQYF

D gene: TRBD2
V gene: TRBV7-2
J gene: TRBJ2-2
clone size: few
CDR3 DNA: TGTGCCAGCAGCCTGGGGGGGTCCCTGAACACCGGGGAGCTGTTTTTT
CDR3 protein: CASSLGGSLNTGELFF

D gene: -
V gene: TRBV6-2/TRBV6-3
J gene: TRBJ2-2
clone size: few
CDR3 DNA: TGTGCCAGCAGACCGGACAGTATGAACACCGGGGAGCTGTTTTTT
CDR3 protein: CASRPDSMNTGELFF

D gene: TRBD1
V gene: TRBV20-1
J gene: TRBJ1-1
clone size: -
CDR3 DNA: TGCAGTGCTGATCCGCGACAGGGGATGAACACTGAAGCTTTCTTT
CDR3 protein: CSADPRQGMNTEAFF

D gene: -
V gene: TRBV5-5
J gene: TRBJ2-5
clone size: few
CDR3 DNA: TGTGCCAGCAGCTTGGCTGGCCAGGCGGAGACCCAGTACTTC
CDR3 protein: CASSLAGQAETQYF

D gene: TRBD2
V gene: TRBV12-3/TRBV12-4
J gene: TRBJ2-1
clone size: many
CDR3 DNA: TGTGCCAGCAGCTTAACGGGACTAGCGGGGTATGAGCAGTTCTTC
CDR3 protein: CASSLTGLAGYEQFF

D gene: TRBD2
V gene: TRBV7-2
J gene: TRBJ2-1
clone size: few
CDR3 DNA: TGTGCCAGCAGCGAGGGACTAGCGAACAATGAGCAGTTCTTC
CDR3 protein: CASSEGLANNEQFF

D gene: TRBD1
V gene: TRBV12-3/TRBV12-4
J gene: TRBJ1-2
clone size: -
CDR3 DNA: TGTGCCAGCAGTCTGGGGACAGCGGCTGATGGCTACACCTTC
CDR3 protein: CASSLGTAADGYTF

D gene: -
V gene: TRBV7-2
J gene: TRBJ2-1
clone size: many
CDR3 DNA: TGTGCCAGCAGCTTAGCTTCGTATGAGCAGTTCTTC
CDR3 protein: CASSLASYEQFF

D gene: -
V gene: TRBV7-9
J gene: TRBJ1-6
clone size: once
CDR3 DNA: TGTGCCAGCAGTGACGGTGGCAGAGCCTCACCCCTCCACTTT
CDR3 protein: CASSDGGRASPLHF

D gene: -
V gene: TRBV28
J gene: TRBJ2-5
clone size: -
CDR3 DNA: TGTGCCAGCAGTTTCGAAGCTTCGGTCGTGCAAGAGACCCAGTACTTC
CDR3 protein: CASSFEASVVQETQYF

D gene: TRBD1
V gene: TRBV6-5
J gene: TRBJ2-7
clone size: few
CDR3 DNA: TGTGCCAGCAGTTGGGCCGGGACAGGGGACGAGCAGTACTTC
CDR3 protein: CASSWAGTGDEQYF

D gene: TRBD2
V gene: TRBV15
J gene: TRBJ2-2
clone size: large
CDR3 DNA: TGTGCCACCAGCAGAGATACGGGGGGGCCCGGGGAGCTGTTTTTT
CDR3 protein: CATSRDTGGPGELFF

D gene: -
V gene: TRBV6-2/TRBV6-3
J gene: TRBJ2-3
clone size: -
CDR3 DNA: TGTGCCAGCAGTTACGGGCTTGATACGCAGTATTTT
CDR3 protein: CASSYGLDTQYF

D gene: TRBD1
V gene: TRBV7-3
J gene: TRBJ2-7
clone size: -
CDR3 DNA: TGTGCCAGCAGCAAAAGGGGACAGGGTTACGAGCAGTACTTC
CDR3 protein: CASSKRGQGYEQYF

D gene: -
V gene: TRBV5-1
J gene: TRBJ2-1
clone size: -
CDR3 DNA: TGCGCCAGCAGCTTGGTCGGTGAGGGTTACAATGAGCAGTTCTTC
CDR3 protein: CASSLVGEGYNEQFF